This T cell receptor (beta chain) was found in a study of T cells in Graves' hyperthyroidism and ophthalmopathy. This clonotype was seen repeatedly, ten times or more. Antigen unknown. Amplification of TCR beta CDR3 regions used RNA as the template. Using the HTBI primer set, a first-round RT-PCR was run on the TCR CDR3. TCRdb reprocessed the multiplex PCR reads with MiXCR, giving one entry per CDR3 protein. Among around 300,000 distinct CDR3 sequences listed, roughly a fifth were seen once. Germline assignment: CDR1 SGHRS and CDR2 YFSETQ. Trimming left V 4 bases short and J 8 bases short, with 18 bases between. The CDR3 spans 14 residues. Study-wide results and caveats: A model using 13 V-J features told ophthalmopathy apart from stable hyperthyroidism. Expanded thyroid clonotypes (above 0.001) were mostly also found in blood. Ophthalmopathy, as predicted by the model, came a median around 6.7 months after the prediction.

This rearrangement joins TRBV5-1 to TRBJ1-2; D remains unclear. The origin of this receptor is a man aged 50-59 years with Graves' ophthalmopathy. Sequencing was performed on blood. The CDR3 coding sequence is TGCGCCAGCAGCCCCGGGGAGGGTTTCGGCGGCTACACCTTC. This gives the protein CASSPGEGFGGYTF. Full variable domain (remainder filled in from reference TRBV5-1 and TRBJ1-2): KAGVTQTPRYLIKTRGQQVTLSCSPISGHRSVSWYQQTPGQGLQFLFEYFSETQRNKGNFPGRFSGRQFSNSRSEMNVSTLELGDSALYLCASSPGEGFGGYTFGSGTRLTVV.